This TCR beta chain was sequenced for a study of cytomegalovirus exposure and HLA in healthy donors. Study at large: There were just under 400 genotyped donors. Of these, roughly 82% fell in the genetic ancestry cluster associated with self-reported Caucasian donors.

Primers included in the PCR were 60 Vbeta and 13 Jbeta primers. The protocol was immunoSEQ multiplex PCR, while the TCRdb copy is restricted to in-frame clones and leaves out a portion. Found here are approximately 70,000 clones, less than 80% of them singletons; the top ten hold roughly an eighth. Regarding the study as a whole: The authors judged a highly shared variant cluster likely a sequencing artifact.

From germline, CDR1 is SNHLY and CDR2 FYNNEI. The CDR3 sequence is 14 residues long. With V trimmed by 3 bases and J by 7 bases, 1 base remained unmatched. On this clone: Its specificity is not known.

This sequence originates from a woman between 40 and 50 years old in good health and CMV-seropositive. The specimen sequenced was PBMCs. The J gene is TRBJ2-7, the V gene TRBV2; TRBD2 agrees at 15 bases. CDR3 nucleotides: TGTGCCAGCAGTGAGGGACTAGCGGGGGGAGAGCAGTACTTC. Its protein is CASSEGLAGGEQYF. The full variable domain, with the rest looked up from reference TRBV2 and TRBJ2-7, is EPEVTQTPSHQVTQMGQEVILRCVPISNHLYFYWYRQILGQKVEFLVSFYNNEISEKSEIFDDQFSVERPDGSNFTLKIRSTKLEDSAMYFCASSEGLAGGEQYFGPGTRLTVT.